This is a list of T cell receptor beta chains from one sample in a study of breast tumors, draining lymph nodes, adjacent tissues. TCRdb itself ran the multiplex PCR reads through MiXCR, one entry per CDR3 protein. The sample comprises about 14,000 distinct CDR3 sequences, around 52% of which are singletons, and 30% rests with the top ten. The sample taken for sequencing was tumor-adjacent breast tissue. The receptor source for this set is a female donor with breast cancer. Some clones in this sample may be carry-over from other donors' samples. Both conserved end residues are part of each CDR3. The order of the fields is CDR3 DNA, CDR3 protein, V gene, clone size, J gene, D gene. A D gene is named only where the DNA matches it firmly. Not every row has a clone size; where given, it reads once, few, many or a size class.

CDR3 DNA: TGCAGTGCTAGAGATTTTATGACAGGCCTTCCCTACGAGCAGTACTTC; CDR3 protein: CSARDFMTGLPYEQYF; V gene: TRBV20-1; clone size: -; J gene: TRBJ2-7; D gene: -
CDR3 DNA: TGTGCCAGCGCCCGGGAGAGCGGCACAGATACGCAGTATTTT; CDR3 protein: CASARESGTDTQYF; V gene: TRBV2; clone size: many; J gene: TRBJ2-3; D gene: -
CDR3 DNA: TGCAGTGCTAGGGTCAGTCGCACAGATACGCAGTATTTT; CDR3 protein: CSARVSRTDTQYF; V gene: TRBV20-1; clone size: few; J gene: TRBJ2-3; D gene: -
CDR3 DNA: TGTGCCAGCAGCTTAGAGGTTGCAGCTTTCTTT; CDR3 protein: CASSLEVAAFF; V gene: TRBV7-2; clone size: many; J gene: TRBJ1-1; D gene: -
CDR3 DNA: TGTGCCAGCTTACCGGGACAGGGGCCTTCGAACACCGGGGAGCTGTTTTTT; CDR3 protein: CASLPGQGPSNTGELFF; V gene: TRBV18; clone size: -; J gene: TRBJ2-2; D gene: TRBD1
CDR3 DNA: TGTGCCAGCAGTGAAGGCCCCCGGGACAGAACCGGGGAGCTGTTTTTT; CDR3 protein: CASSEGPRDRTGELFF; V gene: TRBV6-1; clone size: -; J gene: TRBJ2-2; D gene: TRBD1
CDR3 DNA: TGTGCCAGTACCATCGGACAGGGGGTTCGCGATCAGCCCCAGCATTTT; CDR3 protein: CASTIGQGVRDQPQHF; V gene: TRBV19; clone size: medium-sized; J gene: TRBJ1-5; D gene: TRBD1
CDR3 DNA: TGTGCCAGCAGACCGGGACAGGGTTTCTACGAGCAGTACTTC; CDR3 protein: CASRPGQGFYEQYF; V gene: TRBV3-1; clone size: medium-sized; J gene: TRBJ2-7; D gene: TRBD1
CDR3 DNA: TGTGCCAGCAGCGCAGCGGGAGTCCAAGGAGATACGCAGTATTTT; CDR3 protein: CASSAAGVQGDTQYF; V gene: TRBV7-6; clone size: medium-sized; J gene: TRBJ2-3; D gene: TRBD2
CDR3 DNA: TGTGCCAGCAGTTTGTTGCGGGGGCGCAATGAGCAGTTCTTC; CDR3 protein: CASSLLRGRNEQFF; V gene: TRBV12-3/TRBV12-4; clone size: many; J gene: TRBJ2-1; D gene: -
CDR3 DNA: TGTGCCAGCAGTCCACTAGCGGGAGGAGCCACCGGGGAGCTGTTTTTT; CDR3 protein: CASSPLAGGATGELFF; V gene: TRBV2; clone size: many; J gene: TRBJ2-2; D gene: TRBD2
CDR3 DNA: TGTGCCAGCAGTTTAGGTCCAGGGCCTGCTAACTATGGCTACACCTTC; CDR3 protein: CASSLGPGPANYGYTF; V gene: TRBV6-5; clone size: many; J gene: TRBJ1-2; D gene: -
CDR3 DNA: TGTGCCAGCAGCTTTGGACAGATGAACACTGGAAACACCATATATTTT; CDR3 protein: CASSFGQMNTGNTIYF; V gene: TRBV11-2; clone size: -; J gene: TRBJ1-3; D gene: -
CDR3 DNA: TGCAGTGCTAGCCCCGGGACGGTTCGGGAAGAGACCCAGTACTTC; CDR3 protein: CSASPGTVREETQYF; V gene: TRBV20-1; clone size: many; J gene: TRBJ2-5; D gene: -
CDR3 DNA: TGTGCCAGTACCTTACTCATTGGACCAGAGTATAGCGATCAGCCCCAGCATTTT; CDR3 protein: CASTLLIGPEYSDQPQHF; V gene: TRBV6-5; clone size: -; J gene: TRBJ1-5; D gene: -
CDR3 DNA: TGCGCCAGCAGCCAAGATGGTACAGGGATGAATGGCTACACCTTC; CDR3 protein: CASSQDGTGMNGYTF; V gene: TRBV13; clone size: -; J gene: TRBJ1-2; D gene: -
CDR3 DNA: TGTGCCAGCAGCCCTGGCCTAGCGGGAGAGGTCTACGAGCAGTACTTC; CDR3 protein: CASSPGLAGEVYEQYF; V gene: TRBV11-2; clone size: -; J gene: TRBJ2-7; D gene: TRBD2
CDR3 DNA: TGTGCCAGCAGCGTAGGAGGGACAGCAACCTACGAGCAGTACTTC; CDR3 protein: CASSVGGTATYEQYF; V gene: TRBV9; clone size: few; J gene: TRBJ2-7; D gene: TRBD1
CDR3 DNA: -; CDR3 protein: CASSFYTCSARTGAGDEQYF; V gene: TRBV7-9; clone size: -; J gene: TRBJ2-7; D gene: -
CDR3 DNA: TGTGCCATCAGTGCCCCTTTAGCCACCTCCTACGAGCAGTACTTC; CDR3 protein: CAISAPLATSYEQYF; V gene: TRBV10-3; clone size: -; J gene: TRBJ2-7; D gene: -
CDR3 DNA: TGTGCCAGCAGTGGGATGACAGTTGCAGGAAACACCATATATTTT; CDR3 protein: CASSGMTVAGNTIYF; V gene: TRBV7-9; clone size: -; J gene: TRBJ1-3; D gene: -
CDR3 DNA: TGTGCTAGCAGCTTAGATCAGGTGACGGGGGAGCTGTTTTTT; CDR3 protein: CASSLDQVTGELFF; V gene: TRBV7-7; clone size: medium-sized; J gene: TRBJ2-2; D gene: -
CDR3 DNA: TGTGCCAGCAGTCGGCGTGGGGTTGGGAATGGCTACACCTTC; CDR3 protein: CASSRRGVGNGYTF; V gene: TRBV6-5; clone size: -; J gene: TRBJ1-2; D gene: -